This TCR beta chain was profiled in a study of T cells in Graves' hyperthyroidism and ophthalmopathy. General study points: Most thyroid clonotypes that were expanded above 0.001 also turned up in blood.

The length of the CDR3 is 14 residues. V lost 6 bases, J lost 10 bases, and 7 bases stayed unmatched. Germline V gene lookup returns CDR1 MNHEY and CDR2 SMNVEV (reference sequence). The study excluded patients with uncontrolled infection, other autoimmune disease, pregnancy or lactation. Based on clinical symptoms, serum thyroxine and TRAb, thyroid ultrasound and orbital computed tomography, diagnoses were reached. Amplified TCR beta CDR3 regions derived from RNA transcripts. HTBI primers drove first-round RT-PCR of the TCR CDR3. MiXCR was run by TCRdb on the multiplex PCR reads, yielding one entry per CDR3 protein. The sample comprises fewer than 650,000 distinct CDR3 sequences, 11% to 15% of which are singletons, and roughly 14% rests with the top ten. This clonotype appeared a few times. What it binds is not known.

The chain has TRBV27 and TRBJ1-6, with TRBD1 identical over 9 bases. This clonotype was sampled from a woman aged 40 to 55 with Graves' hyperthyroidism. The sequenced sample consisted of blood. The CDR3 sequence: CASRPGQGRSPLHF. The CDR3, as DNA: TGTGCCAGCAGACCGGGACAGGGTCGGTCACCCCTCCACTTT.